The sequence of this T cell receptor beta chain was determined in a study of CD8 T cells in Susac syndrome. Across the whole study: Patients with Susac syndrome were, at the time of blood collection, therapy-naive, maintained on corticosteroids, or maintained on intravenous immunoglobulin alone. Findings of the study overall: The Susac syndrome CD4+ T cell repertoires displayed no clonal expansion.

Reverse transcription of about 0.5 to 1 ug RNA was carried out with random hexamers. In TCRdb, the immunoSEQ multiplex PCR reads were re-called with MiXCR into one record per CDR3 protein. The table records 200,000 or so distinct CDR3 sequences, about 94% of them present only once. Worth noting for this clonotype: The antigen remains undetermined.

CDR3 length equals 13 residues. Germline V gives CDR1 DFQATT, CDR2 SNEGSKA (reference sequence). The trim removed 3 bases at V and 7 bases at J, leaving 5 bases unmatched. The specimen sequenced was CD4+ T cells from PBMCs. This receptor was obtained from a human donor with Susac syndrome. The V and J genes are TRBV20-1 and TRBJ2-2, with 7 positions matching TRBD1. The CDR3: CSARNTGDGELFF. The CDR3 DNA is TGCAGTGCTAGGAACACAGGGGACGGGGAGCTGTTTTTT.